Below, 28 T cell receptor beta chains from the same sample are listed, as sequenced in a study of T cell responses to AZD1222 COVID-19 vaccine. Method: immunoSEQ multiplex PCR; TCRdb's copy keeps in-frame clones and lacks some. The table lists about 98,000 clones, 86% of them singletons. Sequenced here: peripheral blood, sampled on day 0 of AZD1222 vaccination. These TCRs come from an adult in good health.

This chain links TRBV3-1 (or the pseudogene TRBV3-2) with TRBJ1-4; TRBD1 matches at 7 bases. Looked up from germline, CDR1 is LGHDT and CDR2 is YNNKEL (reference sequence). V was clipped by 4 bases and J by 5 bases; unmatched bases: 10. This CDR3 contains 16 residues. CDR3 sequence reads: CASSPRTTGRNEKLFF. The CDR3 DNA reads TGTGCCAGCAGCCCCCGGACGACAGGGCGAAATGAAAAACTGTTTTTT.

The chain recombines TRBV27 with TRBJ2-2; TRBD2 agrees at 8 bases. The CDR3 sequence is 18 residues long. V dropped 6 bases and J dropped 3; count of bases not matched to a gene: 15. Germline CDR1 MNHEY, CDR2 SMNVEV (reference sequence). CDR3 amino acids: CASSRMLAGGWDTGELFF. The CDR3 bases are TGTGCCAGCAGCCGAATGTTGGCGGGAGGATGGGACACCGGGGAGCTGTTTTTT.

The V and J genes are TRBV29-1 and TRBJ1-1; D unclear. The CDR3 sequence is 16 residues long. V was pared by 0 bases and J by 1 base, with 15 bases between. CDR1 SQVTM and CDR2 ANQGSEA come from the germline V gene. CDR3 sequence (DNA): TGCAGCGTTGAAGACTTAGGGAGCCACAAGAACACTGAAGCTTTCTTT. Its translation: CSVEDLGSHKNTEAFF.

The chain has TRBV29-1 and TRBJ2-3, with 13 nucleotides matching TRBD2. CDR1 is SQVTM, CDR2 ANQGSEA, per germline. CDR3 length: 14 amino acids. The trim removed 7 bases at V and 8 bases at J, leaving 9 bases unmatched. CDR3 amino acids: CSALLAGGLGTQYF. DNA for the CDR3: TGCAGCGCGTTACTAGCGGGAGGGCTGGGTACGCAGTATTTT.

This chain joins TRBV7-9 and TRBJ2-6; TRBD1 aligns across 7 bases. Germline V gene lookup returns CDR1 SEHNR and CDR2 FQNEAQ (reference sequence). The CDR3 contains 19 residues. V shed 5 bases and J 2 bases; nucleotides not matched to a gene: 15. The DNA of the CDR3 is TGTGCCAGCAGCCCCCCCGGGCACAGGGGTTTTACTGGGGCCAACGTCCTGACTTTC. This sequence encodes CASSPPGHRGFTGANVLTF.

This rearrangement joins TRBV5-6 to TRBJ1-4; D is unclear. The CDR3 runs 15 residues. Trimming removed 1 base from V and 0 bases from J, with 7 bases in between. CDR1 SGHDT and CDR2 YYEEEE come from the germline V gene. CDR3 bases: TGTGCCAGCAGCTTGAAGGACCCAACTAATGAAAAACTGTTTTTT. It translates to CASSLKDPTNEKLFF.

The chain employs TRBV7-2 and TRBJ1-5; 7 bases line up with TRBD1. The trim removed 4 bases at V and 4 bases at J, leaving 10 bases unmatched. The germline CDR1 and CDR2 sequences are SGHTA and FQGNSA. The CDR3 totals 16 residues. DNA of the CDR3: TGTGCCAGCAGCTCGTCCCGACAGGGTACTAATCAGCCCCAGCATTTT. Its protein product is CASSSSRQGTNQPQHF.

The chain employs TRBV28 and TRBJ1-2; 8 bases line up with TRBD1. V shed 5 bases, J shed 5 bases, and the junction held 7 bases outside the gene matches. This CDR3 comprises 14 residues. Per the germline V gene, CDR1 is MDHEN and CDR2 is SYDVKM. The CDR3 here is CASSPIDRGYGYTF. In DNA, the CDR3 is TGTGCCAGCAGTCCTATAGACAGGGGATATGGCTACACCTTC.

Written as DNA, the CDR3 is TGTGCCAGCAGCCAAATGGGGTCGAACACTGAAGCTTTCTTT. It is translated as CASSQMGSNTEAFF. This chain links TRBV16 with TRBJ1-1, with unresolved D. The CDR3 has 14 residues. V was pared by 2 bases and J by 1 base, with 8 bases between. Germline V gene data show CDR1 as KGHSY and CDR2 as FQNENV.

The CDR3 nucleotides read TGTGCCAGCAGCTTGCCCACAGGGGCCGGGGAGCTGTTTTTT. Its translation: CASSLPTGAGELFF. The rearrangement joins TRBV11-2 to TRBJ2-2, with 7 bases aligning to TRBD1. Looked up from germline, CDR1 is SGHAT and CDR2 is FQNNGV. The CDR3 runs to 14 residues. The V gene end was trimmed by 3 bases and the J gene end by 6 bases; junction bases not matched to a gene: 4.

This chain connects TRBV6-5 to TRBJ2-7, with 11 bases matching TRBD1. Germline CDR1 reads MNHEY; CDR2 reads SVGAGI. After removal of 6 bases from V and 4 bases from J, the junction contained 8 bases not matched to a gene. CDR3 length: 15 amino acids. CDR3 sequence reads: CASRLTGTGGYEQYF. In DNA form, the CDR3 reads TGTGCCAGCAGACTTACCGGGACAGGGGGTTACGAGCAGTACTTC.

V is TRBV6-2 or TRBV6-3 and J is TRBJ1-2; 7 positions agree with TRBD1. CDR1 is MNHEY and CDR2 is SVGEGT in the germline V gene. The V segment lost 2 bases and the J segment 2 bases; nucleotides outside the gene matches: 5. The CDR3 is 15 residues long. In nucleotides, the CDR3 is TGTGCCAGCAGTTACCCGGGACAGAGAAACTATGGCTACACCTTC. Its translation is CASSYPGQRNYGYTF.

The count of this clone is one. The chain recombines TRBV7-3 with TRBJ2-5; 9 bases agree with TRBD1. Germline trimming cut 5 bases from V and 8 bases from J; bases unmatched to any gene: 6. The CDR3 is 13 residues long. CDR1 is SGHTA, CDR2 FQGTGA, per germline. The CDR3 sequence is CASSEDRGGTQYF. DNA for the CDR3: TGTGCCAGCAGCGAAGACAGGGGGGGTACCCAGTACTTC.

This clone showed up just a few times. The V call is TRBV27, the J call TRBJ2-1, with 9 nucleotides matching TRBD1. The CDR3 runs to 13 residues. Germline V CDR1 and CDR2: MNHEY, SMNVEV (reference sequence). Unmatched junction bases numbered 5, after V lost 5 bases and J lost 9 bases. Written as DNA, the CDR3 is TGTGCCAGCAGTGTCACAGGGGGCAGTGAGCAGTTCTTC. It yields the protein CASSVTGGSEQFF.

The rearrangement uses TRBV6-5 and TRBJ1-1; D unclear. The ends were cut back, 2 bases at V and 0 bases at J, with 4 bases in the middle. CDR3 size: 13 residues. Germline V gene sequence: CDR1 MNHEY, CDR2 SVGAGI. CDR3 in amino acids: CASSYMVNTEAFF. The CDR3 coding sequence is TGTGCCAGCAGTTACATGGTGAACACTGAAGCTTTCTTT.

The V call is TRBV27, the J call TRBJ2-1; 8 bases are a match to TRBD2. The CDR3 extends over 13 amino acids. CDR1 and CDR2 (germline): MNHEY, SMNVEV (reference sequence). Germline trimming cut 3 bases from V and 6 bases from J; bases unmatched to any gene: 1. The CDR3 protein is CASSFREGNEQFF. For the CDR3, the DNA is TGTGCCAGCAGTTTCCGGGAGGGCAATGAGCAGTTCTTC.

This clone was observed once. V usage is TRBV19 and J usage is TRBJ2-7, with D hard to call. With 6 bases removed from V and 5 bases from J, the gap between germline ends came to 26 bases. The germline V gene has CDR1 LNHDA and CDR2 SQIVND (reference sequence). The CDR3 runs to 17 residues. The CDR3 reads CASSPGLGRVVRNEQYF. In nucleotides, the CDR3 is TGTGCCAGTAGCCCCGGGCTAGGCCGGGTGGTTCGGAACGAGCAGTACTTC. The full variable domain, its missing parts supplied by reference TRBV19 and TRBJ2-7, is DGGITQSPKYLFRKEGQNVTLSCEQNLNHDAMYWYRQDPGQGLRLIYYSQIVNDFQKGDIAEGYSVSREKKESFPLTVTSAQKNPTAFYLCASSPGLGRVVRNEQYFGPGTRLTVT.

The V gene is TRBV6-1, the J gene TRBJ2-5, with D perhaps matching TRBD1 (5 bases). CDR1 and CDR2 from the germline V gene are MNHNS and SASEGT. Trimming left V 5 bases short and J 5 bases short, with 18 bases between. CDR3 length: 15 residues. Here the CDR3 reads CASSSPPGLEETQYF. In nucleotides, the CDR3 is TGTGCCAGCAGTTCCCCCCCAGGGTTGGAGGAGACCCAGTACTTC.

The chain has TRBV28 and TRBJ2-1; 9 nucleotides agree with TRBD2. CDR1 and CDR2 (germline): MDHEN, SYDVKM. Trimming at V came to 3 bases and at J to 6 bases, leaving 3 bases not matched to a gene. The CDR3 spans 14 residues. In nucleotides, the CDR3 is TGTGCCAGCAGTTTCGCTAGCGGGATCAATGAGCAGTTCTTC. Protein: CASSFASGINEQFF.

The rearrangement joins TRBV7-2 to TRBJ2-1, with 7 bases fitting TRBD1. This CDR3 comprises 17 residues. The germline V gene has CDR1 SGHTA and CDR2 FQGNSA. V lost 5 bases to trimming and J lost 0 bases; unmatched junction nucleotides: 10. The CDR3 spells CASSARGTASSYNEQFF. Here the CDR3 DNA reads TGTGCCAGCAGCGCAAGGGGGACAGCGAGCTCCTACAATGAGCAGTTCTTC. Combining the CDR3 with reference TRBV7-2 and TRBJ2-1 gives the whole variable domain GAGVSQSPSNKVTEKGKDVELRCDPISGHTALYWYRQSLGQGLEFLIYFQGNSAPDKSGLPSDRFSAERTGGSVSTLTIQRTQQEDSAVYLCASSARGTASSYNEQFFGPGTRLTVL.

V usage is TRBV4-1 and J usage is TRBJ2-7, with D unclear. The V end was cut by 4 bases, the J end by 2 bases, with 18 bases between. Germline lookup yields CDR1 MGHRA and CDR2 YSYEKL. The CDR3 covers 16 residues. CDR3 bases: TGCGCCAGCAGCCCCCAAGTGACCAGTCCCCCCTACGAGCAGTACTTC. It yields the protein CASSPQVTSPPYEQYF.

The CDR3: CASSQANSGRETQYF. The DNA of the CDR3 is TGTGCCAGCAGCCAAGCGAATAGCGGGAGGGAGACCCAGTACTTC. The chain uses TRBV3-1 (or the pseudogene TRBV3-2) and TRBJ2-5; 10 bases line up with TRBD2. The CDR3 spans 15 residues. Trimming removed 1 base from V and 5 bases from J; junction bases left unmatched: 4. Germline loops: CDR1 LGHDT, CDR2 YNNKEL (reference sequence).

The rearrangement links TRBV11-2 to TRBJ1-2; 7 positions agree with TRBD1. Germline CDR1 is SGHAT and CDR2 is FQNNGV. The CDR3 runs 16 residues. Germline trimming cut 1 base from V and 3 bases from J; bases unmatched to any gene: 8. The CDR3 loop is CASSLVPGTAYYGYTF. The CDR3 DNA follows: TGTGCCAGCAGCTTAGTCCCCGGGACAGCTTACTATGGCTACACCTTC.

This clone was observed once. The rearrangement joins TRBV6-5 to TRBJ2-1; no firm D call. Germline values: CDR1 MNHEY, CDR2 SVGAGI. This CDR3 is 13 amino acids long. V was shortened by 7 bases and J by 2 bases, with 9 bases between the two germline ends. CDR3 in amino acids: CASINVAYNEQFF. The CDR3 coding sequence is TGTGCCAGCATTAACGTCGCCTACAATGAGCAGTTCTTC.

This clone has a handful of counts. The rearrangement joins TRBV6-5 to TRBJ1-5; D is uncertain. Germline V lookup: CDR1 MNHEY, CDR2 SVGAGI. V was shortened by 2 bases and J by 6 bases, with 8 bases between the two germline ends. This CDR3 comprises 13 residues. The CDR3 sequence: CASSYGMGQPQHF. The CDR3 DNA sequence: TGTGCCAGCAGTTACGGGATGGGTCAGCCCCAGCATTTT.

The chain combines TRBV7-9 with TRBJ2-1; D is perhaps TRBD1 (6 bases). The CDR3 is 16 amino acids. Deletions cut 1 base from V and 8 bases from J, with 18 bases between. The V gene's germline CDR1 is SEHNR and CDR2 FQNEAQ (reference sequence). CDR3 coding DNA: TGTGCCAGCAGCTTAGTGGGGTTTTCCGAGGGGGATGAGCAGTTCTTC. This codes for CASSLVGFSEGDEQFF.

The gene calls are TRBV19 and TRBJ2-1; D gene uncertain. Looked up from germline, CDR1 is LNHDA and CDR2 is SQIVND (reference sequence). Trimming stripped 1 base from V and 4 bases from J, with 5 bases between. The CDR3 spans 13 residues. CDR3: CASSIVGYNEQFF. The DNA for the CDR3 is TGTGCCAGTAGTATAGTAGGTTACAATGAGCAGTTCTTC.

This rearrangement joins TRBV28 to TRBJ1-5; 7 bases are a match to TRBD1. The germline gives CDR1 MDHEN, CDR2 SYDVKM. J was trimmed by 4 bases and V by 6 bases; bases with no gene match: 9. There are 15 residues in the CDR3. The CDR3 DNA sequence: TGTGCCAGCAGCCCCGACAGGGCCCAGAATCAGCCCCAGCATTTT. Translating it yields CASSPDRAQNQPQHF.